This TCR beta chain was captured in a study of T cells in Graves' hyperthyroidism and ophthalmopathy. General observations from the study: Most expanded thyroid clonotypes above 0.001 also appeared in blood.

V lost 1 base and J lost 7, with 8 bases in between. This CDR3 spans 13 amino acids. Germline lookup yields CDR1 MGHDK and CDR2 SYGVNS. Amplification targeted TCR beta CDR3 regions from RNA transcripts. HTBI primers were used for first-round RT-PCR of the TCR CDR3. Via MiXCR, TCRdb re-called the multiplex PCR reads, giving one row per CDR3 protein. This table holds about 660,000 distinct CDR3 sequences, 45% found once. Comment on this clonotype: Its antigen is undetermined.

The TCR comes from an adult man with Graves' disease, either hyperthyroidism or ophthalmopathy (not recorded which). V is TRBV25-1 and J is TRBJ1-5; a possible D gene is TRBD1 (6 bases). The source material was peripheral blood or thyroid tissue (not recorded which). The CDR3: CASSEWGAQPQHF. CDR3 nucleotides: TGTGCCAGCAGTGAATGGGGGGCGCAGCCCCAGCATTTT. Using reference TRBV25-1 and TRBJ1-5 for the parts outside the CDR3, the full variable domain is EADIYQTPRYLVIGTGKKITLECSQTMGHDKMYWYQQDPGMELHLIHYSYGVNSTEKGDLSSESTVSRIRTEHFPLTLESARPSHTSQYLCASSEWGAQPQHFGDGTRLSIL.